This T cell receptor beta chain was recorded in a study of identical twins. From the 5' RACE reads, TCRdb called clonotypes with MiXCR, one entry per CDR3 protein. The sample holds around 570,000 distinct CDR3 sequences, around a tenth seen once. This clonotype has a handful of counts. The junction shows a germline mismatch at one end, possibly a read error. In addition, the sample was reused for a study of yellow fever vaccine responses in identical twins.

This clonotype was sampled from a woman aged 18 to 35 in good health. Input material: PBMCs.

The DNA of the CDR3 is TGTGCCAGCAATGAAGGGGGACAGGGTCAAGAGACCCAGTACTTC. Translation: CASNEGGQGQETQYF. V is TRBV2 and J is TRBJ2-5, with 9 bases identical to TRBD1. The germline CDR1 and CDR2 sequences are SNHLY and FYNNEI. The CDR3 is 15 amino acids. The full variable domain, in which reference TRBV2 and TRBJ2-5 provide the parts outside the CDR3, is EPEVTQTPSHQVTQMGQEVILRCVPISNHLYFYWYRQILGQKVEFLVSFYNNEISEKSEIFDDQFSVERPDGSNFTLKIRSTKLEDSAMYFCASNEGGQGQETQYFGPGTRLLVL.